A selection of T cell receptor beta chains follows, all from one sample in a study of T cell responses to AZD1222 COVID-19 vaccine. Some clones are missing from TCRdb's copy, which holds only in-frame ones; the method was immunoSEQ multiplex PCR. The sample contains roughly 200,000 clones, roughly 93% of which appear only once. The material sequenced was peripheral blood, taken 28 days after the second dose of the MenACWY control vaccine. Source of these receptors: an adult who received the MenACWY meningococcal vaccine as a control. Each CDR3 is given with its conserved first and last residue. The order of the fields is CDR3 protein, CDR3 DNA, V gene, D gene, J gene. D genes are given only for firm matches.

CDR3aa: CASSLDRERTQYF
CDR3nt: TGCGCCAGCAGCTTGGACCGGGAAAGGACCCAGTACTTC
v_gene: TRBV5-1
d_gene: NA
j_gene: TRBJ2-5

CDR3aa: CASSLGRAMDEQYF
CDR3nt: TGTGCCAGCAGCTTGGGTAGAGCGATGGACGAGCAGTACTTC
v_gene: TRBV7-3
d_gene: NA
j_gene: TRBJ2-7

CDR3aa: CASSYRDRDSGNTIYF
CDR3nt: TGTGCCAGCAGCTACCGGGACAGGGACTCCGGAAACACCATATATTTT
v_gene: TRBV5-4
d_gene: TRBD1
j_gene: TRBJ1-3

CDR3aa: CASSVQGQAYGYTF
CDR3nt: TGTGCCAGCAGCGTCCAGGGACAGGCCTATGGCTACACCTTC
v_gene: TRBV5-5
d_gene: TRBD1
j_gene: TRBJ1-2

CDR3aa: CASSQGNRDYGYTF
CDR3nt: TGTGCCAGCAGCCAAGGGAACAGGGACTATGGCTACACCTTC
v_gene: TRBV14
d_gene: NA
j_gene: TRBJ1-2

CDR3aa: CASSYRQGGGYTF
CDR3nt: TGTGCCAGCAGCTACCGACAGGGCGGGGGCTACACCTTC
v_gene: TRBV7-9
d_gene: TRBD1
j_gene: TRBJ1-2

CDR3aa: CASSQGARTEAFF
CDR3nt: TGTGCCAGCAGCCAAGGGGCCAGGACTGAAGCTTTCTTT
v_gene: TRBV11-3
d_gene: NA
j_gene: TRBJ1-1

CDR3aa: CASSLTGRASTNEKLFF
CDR3nt: TGTGCCAGCAGTCTTACAGGGAGGGCCTCAACTAATGAAAAACTGTTTTTT
v_gene: TRBV7-2
d_gene: NA
j_gene: TRBJ1-4

CDR3aa: CASSQDWGSSYNEQFF
CDR3nt: TGTGCCAGCAGCCAAGACTGGGGGAGCTCCTACAATGAGCAGTTCTTC
v_gene: TRBV3-1/TRBV3-2
d_gene: NA
j_gene: TRBJ2-1

CDR3aa: CAWSWGGGLQPQHF
CDR3nt: TGTGCCTGGAGTTGGGGCGGAGGGCTTCAGCCCCAGCATTTT
v_gene: TRBV30
d_gene: NA
j_gene: TRBJ1-5

CDR3aa: CASNTRGDGNYGYTF
CDR3nt: TGTGCCAGCAACACCCGGGGGGACGGCAACTATGGCTACACCTTC
v_gene: TRBV19
d_gene: NA
j_gene: TRBJ1-2

CDR3aa: CASSAGGSYEQYF
CDR3nt: TGTGCCAGCAGCGCGGGGGGTTCCTACGAGCAGTACTTC
v_gene: TRBV7-2
d_gene: TRBD2
j_gene: TRBJ2-7

CDR3aa: CASSDGRVGDTQYF
CDR3nt: TGCGCCAGCAGTGACGGGCGAGTGGGCGATACGCAGTATTTT
v_gene: TRBV10-1
d_gene: NA
j_gene: TRBJ2-3

CDR3aa: CASSPVRQGTRGYTF
CDR3nt: TGTGCCAGCAGCCCCGTGAGACAGGGGACTCGTGGCTACACCTTC
v_gene: TRBV3-1/TRBV3-2
d_gene: TRBD1
j_gene: TRBJ1-2

CDR3aa: CASSSIENQPQHF
CDR3nt: TGTGCCAGCAGCTCAATCGAAAATCAGCCCCAGCATTTT
v_gene: TRBV5-4
d_gene: NA
j_gene: TRBJ1-5

CDR3aa: CASREDRGYGYTF
CDR3nt: TGTGCCAGCAGGGAGGACAGGGGATATGGCTACACCTTC
v_gene: TRBV6-5
d_gene: TRBD1
j_gene: TRBJ1-2

CDR3aa: CASTRDPSGEQYF
CDR3nt: TGTGCCAGCACCCGCGATCCTTCTGGGGAGCAGTACTTC
v_gene: TRBV11-2
d_gene: NA
j_gene: TRBJ2-7

CDR3aa: CASSIPETGARETQYF
CDR3nt: TGTGCCAGTAGTATACCGGAAACAGGGGCGAGAGAGACCCAGTACTTC
v_gene: TRBV19
d_gene: TRBD1
j_gene: TRBJ2-5